The next 5 T cell receptor beta chains were all read from a single sample in a study of blood T cell repertoires in COVID-19. The protocol was immunoSEQ multiplex PCR, while the TCRdb copy is restricted to in-frame clones and leaves out a portion. The sample includes hundreds of thousands of clones, more than 70% of them seen just once. The source material was peripheral blood. Receptors were obtained from a woman in her 30s who had recovered from COVID-19.

V gene TRBV30 combines with J gene TRBJ2-7; TRBD1 matches at 9 bases. Germline CDR1 reads GTSNPN; CDR2 reads SVGIG (reference sequence). Germline trimming cut 0 bases from V and 1 base from J; bases unmatched to any gene: 13. The CDR3 has 18 residues. The CDR3 reads CAWSVRNWGQGISYEQYF. In nucleotides, the CDR3 is TGTGCCTGGAGTGTACGAAACTGGGGACAGGGTATATCCTACGAGCAGTACTTC. The whole variable domain, remainder taken from reference TRBV30 and TRBJ2-7, is SQTIHQWPATLVQPVGSPLSLECTVEGTSNPNLYWYRQAAGRGLQLLFYSVGIGQISSEVPQNLSASRPQDRQFILSSKKLLLSDSGFYLCAWSVRNWGQGISYEQYFGPGTRLTVT.

This clone turned up a few times. The J gene is TRBJ2-7, the V gene TRBV7-8; 8 nucleotides line up with TRBD1. V gave up 0 bases and J gave up 0 bases; unmatched junction bases: 7. The CDR3 covers 17 residues. Germline CDR1 SGHVS, CDR2 FQNEAQ. CDR3 sequence reads: CASSLARDRRSSYEQYF. As DNA, the CDR3 is TGTGCCAGCAGCTTAGCTCGGGACAGGAGAAGCTCCTACGAGCAGTACTTC.

V and J are TRBV5-6 and TRBJ2-3; 8 nucleotides agree with TRBD2. CDR3 length equals 15 residues. Trimming removed 5 bases from V and 0 bases from J; junction bases left unmatched: 5. Germline assignment: CDR1 SGHDT and CDR2 YYEEEE. CDR3 DNA sequence: TGTGCCAGCAGATTTGGACTAGCTAGCACAGATACGCAGTATTTT. Residues: CASRFGLASTDTQYF.

The genes are TRBV5-1 and TRBJ2-2, with a possible D match to TRBD2 (6 bases). The CDR3 is 14 amino acids. Trimming shortened V by 2 bases and J by 6 bases, and 11 bases separated the two germline ends. Germline CDR1 is SGHRS and CDR2 is YFSETQ. CDR3 amino acids: CASSFGGEAGELFF. CDR3 nucleotide sequence: TGCGCCAGCAGCTTTGGAGGGGAAGCCGGGGAGCTGTTTTTT.

The rearrangement uses TRBV7-7 and TRBJ2-5; TRBD1 matches 7 bases. V shed 5 bases, J shed 0 bases, and the junction held 12 bases outside the gene matches. CDR3 length equals 17 residues. Germline V gene lookup returns CDR1 SSHAT and CDR2 FNYEAQ (reference sequence). The CDR3 here is CASSPGPGRGNQETQYF. CDR3 nucleotide sequence: TGTGCCAGCAGCCCCGGACCCGGCAGGGGGAACCAAGAGACCCAGTACTTC.